A selection of T cell receptor beta chains follows, all from one sample in a study of T cell changes during pregnancy in multiple sclerosis. Repertoires were generated with immunoSEQ multiplex PCR, while TCRdb's copy carries only in-frame clones and drops some. The sample has about 50,000 clones; 91% are singletons. The sequences come from CD8+ T cells from peripheral blood mononuclear cells, collected after pregnancy. The receptors come from a female donor with multiple sclerosis, enrolled in a pregnancy study. CDR3s include the opening cysteine and the closing phenylalanine or tryptophan. Each record gives: D gene, clone size, V gene, J gene, CDR3 DNA, CDR3 protein. A D gene is named only where the DNA matches it firmly. Rows give clone size only sometimes, using once, few, many, or a class for an expanded clone.

>.|medium-sized|TRBV25-1|TRBJ1-2
TGTGCCAGTAGCGACAGGAGCGCTCTCTATGGCTACACCTTC
CASSDRSALYGYTF
>.|.|TRBV29-1|TRBJ1-2
TGCAGCGTCGAGAGGGACATCTATGGCTACACCTTC
CSVERDIYGYTF
>TRBD1|.|TRBV2|TRBJ2-7
TGTGCCAGCACCTCTCGGGACAGCTACGAGCAGTACTTC
CASTSRDSYEQYF
>.|few|TRBV9|TRBJ2-7
TGTGCCAGCAGCGCGGGGGACAGTAGGGAGCAGTACTTC
CASSAGDSREQYF
>TRBD2|once|TRBV7-6|TRBJ2-2
TGTGCCAGCAGCTTTAGCGGGGGAGATAACACCGGGGAGCTGTTTTTT
CASSFSGGDNTGELFF
>.|.|TRBV7-9|TRBJ1-1
TGTGCCAGCAGGGATTCAGGCACTGAAGCTTTCTTT
CASRDSGTEAFF
>.|.|TRBV9|TRBJ1-1
TGTGCCAGCAGCGTAGGCGGGGAGGACACTGAAGCTTTCTTT
CASSVGGEDTEAFF
>TRBD2|once|TRBV14|TRBJ2-3
TGTGCCAGCAGCCAAGGTTCGGGGGGGCCTGCAGATACGCAGTATTTT
CASSQGSGGPADTQYF
>TRBD2|.|TRBV4-1|TRBJ2-1
TGCGCCAGCAGCCGATGGGAGGGTGACCATGAGCAGTTCTTC
CASSRWEGDHEQFF
>TRBD2|.|TRBV28|TRBJ2-5
TGTGCCAGCAGTTTATTGGGGGCTAGCGGGGGGTTTCAAGAGACCCAGTACTTC
CASSLLGASGGFQETQYF
>.|once|TRBV5-1|TRBJ2-1
TGCGCCAGCAGCTATGGAGAACGGGGTTCCTTCTTAGATGAGCAGTTCTTC
CASSYGERGSFLDEQFF
>TRBD1|once|TRBV27|TRBJ1-6
TGTGCCAGCAGAGCGGCGGACAGGGAAAATTCACCCCTCCACTTT
CASRAADRENSPLHF
>.|.|TRBV27|TRBJ1-2
TGTGCCAGCAGTTTTATAGACAGCAACTATGGCTACACCTTC
CASSFIDSNYGYTF
>.|.|TRBV14|TRBJ2-5
TGTGCCAGCAGCCAAGACCTAGCGTTGGAGACCCAGTACTTC
CASSQDLALETQYF
>.|few|TRBV30|TRBJ2-7
TGTGCCTGGAACCAGGTTTTGTCCTACGAGCAGTACTTC
CAWNQVLSYEQYF
>TRBD1|.|TRBV5-1|TRBJ1-1
TGCGCCAGCAGCTTGGTTCAGGGGGCTGTCACTGAAGCTTTCTTT
CASSLVQGAVTEAFF
>TRBD1|.|TRBV5-4|TRBJ1-1
TGTGCCAGCAGCGACCGACAGGGGGCATACACTGAAGCTTTCTTT
CASSDRQGAYTEAFF
>.|.|TRBV5-1|TRBJ2-3
TGCGCCAGCAGCTTAATATCAGATACGCAGTATTTT
CASSLISDTQYF
>.|.|TRBV4-2|TRBJ2-3
TGTGCCAGCAGCCAAGCGCTACTAGCAGATACGCAGTATTTT
CASSQALLADTQYF
>.|.|TRBV4-1|TRBJ2-2
TGCGCCAGCAGCCGGCCACCCGGGGAGCTGTTTTTT
CASSRPPGELFF
>.|.|TRBV6-5|TRBJ2-3
TGTGCCAGCAGTAGAGGAGATACGCAGTATTTT
CASSRGDTQYF
>TRBD1|few|TRBV19|TRBJ2-7
TGTGCCAGTAGTTCGGGACAGGGGCCCTACGAGCAGTACTTC
CASSSGQGPYEQYF
>.|once|TRBV5-4|TRBJ2-7
TGTGCCAGCAACGAGGACAGCGTTACAGCCGAGCAGTACTTC
CASNEDSVTAEQYF
>.|medium-sized|TRBV7-6|TRBJ2-7
TGTGCCAGCAGCCTCGGATCAGGGCCGTACGAGCAGTACTTC
CASSLGSGPYEQYF
>TRBD2|.|TRBV7-6|TRBJ2-7
TGTGCCAGCAGCAACGAGGCGGGGGGGGGAAACGAGCAGTACTTC
CASSNEAGGGNEQYF
>.|.|TRBV6-5|TRBJ1-4
TGTGCCAGCAGTTACACTACAGGGGAAAAACTGTTTTTT
CASSYTTGEKLFF
>.|.|TRBV6-1|TRBJ1-2
TGTGCCAGCAGTGAAATGGCAGGGACTAACTATGGCTACACCTTC
CASSEMAGTNYGYTF
>TRBD1|.|TRBV27|TRBJ1-6
TGTGCCAGCAGTTTAGGGACAGGGGAGCGTCGGTCACCCCTCCACTTT
CASSLGTGERRSPLHF
>.|.|TRBV6-1|TRBJ2-2
TGTGCCAGCAAAGGGGCGGGGACCGGGGAGCTGTTTTTT
CASKGAGTGELFF
>.|few|TRBV11-2|TRBJ2-1
TGTGCCAGCAGCGGGCTCTTGTGGGGGCAAGTAAATGAGCAGTTCTTC
CASSGLLWGQVNEQFF
>TRBD2|once|TRBV9|TRBJ2-3
TGTGCCAGCAGCCCGGGGACTAGCGGGGGGGCCAGTATTCGGTATTTT
CASSPGTSGGASIRYF
>TRBD2|.|TRBV5-4|TRBJ2-3
TGTGCCAGCAGTTCGAGCGGGGGACCCGCCGCGGGAGATACGCAGTATTTT
CASSSSGGPAAGDTQYF
>.|.|TRBV11-2|TRBJ2-5
TGTGCCAGCAGCTTAGGCAGGGAAGAGACCCAGTACTTC
CASSLGREETQYF
>TRBD1|.|TRBV18|TRBJ1-5
TGTGCCAGCTCACCTCGGACAGGGGGCAATCAGCCCCAGCATTTT
CASSPRTGGNQPQHF
>TRBD2|.|TRBV13|TRBJ2-1
TGTGCCAGCAGCGAAACGGGGGGGCATTATGAGCAGTTCTTC
CASSETGGHYEQFF
>.|.|TRBV7-7|TRBJ2-5
TGTGCTAGCAGCTTACTTACCAGTCAAGAGACCCAGTACTTC
CASSLLTSQETQYF
>.|.|TRBV12-5|TRBJ2-3
TGTGCTAGTGGTCCTGGACACACAGATACGCAGTATTTT
CASGPGHTDTQYF
>TRBD2|.|TRBV18|TRBJ2-5
TGTGCCAGCTCACAATTGCTAGCGGGGGAAGAGACCCAGTACTTC
CASSQLLAGEETQYF
>.|.|TRBV7-2|TRBJ2-7
TGTGCCAGCAGCTTAGGGCAGCGTGCCTACGAGCAGTACTTC
CASSLGQRAYEQYF
>TRBD1|.|TRBV5-4|TRBJ2-1
TGTGCCAGCAGCTTGGTAGCAGGGGGCTCCTACAATGAGCAGTTCTTC
CASSLVAGGSYNEQFF
>.|.|TRBV5-4|TRBJ2-7
TGTGCCAGCACCGGTATCGGACCTCCCCAGGGGGAGCAGTACTTC
CASTGIGPPQGEQYF
>TRBD2|.|TRBV6-1|TRBJ2-5
TGTGCCAGCAGTGATCTAGCGGGGTCGAGTGAGACCCAGTACTTC
CASSDLAGSSETQYF
>TRBD2|.|TRBV5-6|TRBJ2-3
TGTGCCAGCAGCGGGTTAGCGGGGGGGCGGACAGATACGCAGTATTTT
CASSGLAGGRTDTQYF